A selection of T cell receptor beta chains follows, all from one sample in a study of OX40 agonist ivuxolimab in advanced cancers. Sequencing was performed with immunoSEQ multiplex PCR; in TCRdb, only in-frame clones are kept and a portion is missing. The data hold around 79,000 clones, with 65% to 90% observed a single time. The material sequenced was CD4+ or CD8+ T cells sorted from blood, taken in a trial of the OX40 agonist ivuxolimab. Receptor source: an adult with an advanced solid tumor such as melanoma, head and neck, liver or kidney cancer. Each CDR3 is given with its conserved first and last residue. Each record gives: D gene, J gene, V gene, clone size, CDR3 DNA, CDR3 protein. A D gene is named only where the DNA matches it firmly. Only some rows state a clone size, as once, few, many or a class for expanded clones.

TRBD1,TRBJ1-2,TRBV4-3,NA,TGCGCCAGCAGCCAAGATCTAGGACAGGGGGCTGGCTACACCTTC,CASSQDLGQGAGYTF
TRBD2,TRBJ2-3,TRBV9,NA,TGTGCCAGCAGCCCTAGAGTGGGGACTAGTGCAGATACGCAGTATTTT,CASSPRVGTSADTQYF
NA,TRBJ1-1,TRBV30,NA,TGTGCCTGGAGTATCAACACTGAAGCTTTCTTT,CAWSINTEAFF
NA,TRBJ2-7,TRBV6-6,NA,TGTGCCAGCAGTGACAGTAACTCCTACGAGCAGTACTTC,CASSDSNSYEQYF
NA,TRBJ2-5,TRBV11-2,once,TGTGCCAGCAGCCCATTGGCAAACCAGGGAAAAGAGACCCAGTACTTC,CASSPLANQGKETQYF
TRBD1,TRBJ1-5,TRBV2,NA,TGTGCCAGCAGTTTGGGACAGGGAGGACAGCCCCAGCATTTT,CASSLGQGGQPQHF
TRBD1,TRBJ1-1,TRBV5-1,few,TGCGCCAGCAGCCTCGACAGGGTTGGAGCTTTCTTT,CASSLDRVGAFF
TRBD1,TRBJ1-1,TRBV7-9,NA,TGTGCCAGCAGCTTCGACAGGGGGACTGAAGCTTTCTTT,CASSFDRGTEAFF
NA,TRBJ2-5,TRBV20-1,NA,TGCACCACAGGCCAAGAGACCCAGTACTTC,CTTGQETQYF
NA,TRBJ2-7,TRBV7-2,NA,TGTGCCAGCAGCTTAAGTCCGGTTTCCTACGAGCAGTACTTC,CASSLSPVSYEQYF
NA,TRBJ1-1,TRBV19,NA,TGTGCCAGTAGTATATCACCCGGGACTTCTGAAGCTTTCTTT,CASSISPGTSEAFF
TRBD1,TRBJ2-7,TRBV5-4,NA,TGTGCCAGCAGCCCGCGGGACAGGGTTTTCGAGCAGTACTTC,CASSPRDRVFEQYF
NA,TRBJ2-3,TRBV2,NA,TGTGCCAGCAGTTTCCCCGACCGGTATCCCCCTAGCACAGATACGCAGTATTTT,CASSFPDRYPPSTDTQYF
NA,TRBJ2-5,TRBV9,once,TGTGCCAGCAGCCAAGTCGGCCAAGAGGGCGAGACCCAGTACTTC,CASSQVGQEGETQYF
NA,TRBJ2-3,TRBV11-2,NA,TGTGCCAGCAGCTACCCCGGGGTAAAGGGCACAGATACGCAGTATTTT,CASSYPGVKGTDTQYF
NA,TRBJ1-1,TRBV6-6,NA,TGTGCCAGCAGTACGGGGGGGAACACTGAAGCTTTCTTT,CASSTGGNTEAFF
TRBD2,TRBJ2-2,TRBV7-8,NA,TGTGCCAGCACCCGGACTAGCGGGGGAGCCGGGGAGCTGTTTTTT,CASTRTSGGAGELFF
NA,TRBJ2-1,TRBV7-6,NA,TGTGCCAGCAGCGAACTAGGCTATGAGCAGTTCTTC,CASSELGYEQFF
NA,TRBJ1-2,TRBV7-2,once,TGTGCCAGCAGCTCAGTAGGGATGGGCTACACCTTC,CASSSVGMGYTF
TRBD2,TRBJ2-7,TRBV5-4,NA,TGTGCCAGCAGCTTAGACGGGGGGAACCTATATTTCTCCTACGAGCAGTACTTC,CASSLDGGNLYFSYEQYF
NA,TRBJ2-5,TRBV6-6,NA,TGTGCCAGCAGTTACTCGGCAGGTAGAGAGACCCAGTACTTC,CASSYSAGRETQYF
NA,TRBJ2-3,TRBV7-9,NA,TGTGCCAGCAGCACGGCAGATACGCAGTATTTT,CASSTADTQYF
NA,TRBJ1-2,TRBV7-9,NA,TGTGCCAGCAGCTTAGCCTCCAGACAGGAGAATGGCTACACCTTC,CASSLASRQENGYTF
TRBD1,TRBJ1-2,TRBV27,NA,TGTGCCAGCAGTTTATTTGGGACAGGAGGCACTGGGGGCTATGGCTACACCTTC,CASSLFGTGGTGGYGYTF
NA,TRBJ2-3,TRBV6-6,NA,TGTGCCAGCACCCGGACGGGATACACAGATACGCAGTATTTT,CASTRTGYTDTQYF
TRBD2,TRBJ2-1,TRBV19,NA,TGTGCCAGTACCCCGACTAGCGGGGGGGATGAGCAGTTCTTC,CASTPTSGGDEQFF
NA,TRBJ2-7,TRBV5-1,NA,TGCGCCAGCAGCTTGGGAGGAGACTACGAGCAGTACTTC,CASSLGGDYEQYF
NA,TRBJ1-3,TRBV7-9,NA,TGTGCCAGCAGCTTAGATGGGTCTGGAAACACCATATATTTT,CASSLDGSGNTIYF
NA,TRBJ2-1,TRBV7-9,NA,TGTGCCAGCAGCTTAGGGACGGTAAATGAGCAGTTCTTC,CASSLGTVNEQFF
NA,TRBJ1-6,TRBV21-1,NA,TGTGCCAGCAGCATAGAACAGGGGTCACCCCTCCACTTT,CASSIEQGSPLHF
NA,TRBJ2-1,TRBV4-2,NA,TGTGCCAGCAGCCAAGAGTCACGGATTGAGCAGTTCTTC,CASSQESRIEQFF
TRBD1,TRBJ1-2,TRBV6-1,NA,TGTGCCAGCACTGGGACAGGGTATGGCTACACCTTC,CASTGTGYGYTF
NA,TRBJ1-6,TRBV18,NA,TGTGCCAGCTCATATAACCAGGATAATTCACCCCTCCACTTT,CASSYNQDNSPLHF
TRBD2,TRBJ2-5,TRBV5-8,NA,TGTGCCAGCAGTCGGGGGACTAGCGGGGATCTCCAAGAGACCCAGTACTTC,CASSRGTSGDLQETQYF
TRBD1,TRBJ1-4,TRBV6-1,NA,TGTGCCAGCAGTGACTTCACAGGGGTCGGTGAAAAACTGTTTTTT,CASSDFTGVGEKLFF
NA,TRBJ1-2,TRBV29-1,NA,TGCAGCGTCCAACGGGACGGAGGCTACACCTTC,CSVQRDGGYTF
NA,TRBJ2-1,TRBV4-1,NA,TGCGCCAGCAGCCTTAGACAGGAGAAGCAGTTCTTC,CASSLRQEKQFF
NA,TRBJ2-1,TRBV19,NA,TGTGCCAGTAGTATAGCCGGTAGCGCCTACAATGAGCAGTTCTTC,CASSIAGSAYNEQFF
TRBD2,TRBJ2-7,TRBV6-5,NA,TGTGCCAGCAGTTACTCCCCTAGCGGGGGCTACGAGCAGTACTTC,CASSYSPSGGYEQYF
NA,TRBJ2-5,TRBV5-1,NA,TGCGCCAGCAGCTTGTTTGTCAGGGGCCCCCAAGAGACCCAGTACTTC,CASSLFVRGPQETQYF